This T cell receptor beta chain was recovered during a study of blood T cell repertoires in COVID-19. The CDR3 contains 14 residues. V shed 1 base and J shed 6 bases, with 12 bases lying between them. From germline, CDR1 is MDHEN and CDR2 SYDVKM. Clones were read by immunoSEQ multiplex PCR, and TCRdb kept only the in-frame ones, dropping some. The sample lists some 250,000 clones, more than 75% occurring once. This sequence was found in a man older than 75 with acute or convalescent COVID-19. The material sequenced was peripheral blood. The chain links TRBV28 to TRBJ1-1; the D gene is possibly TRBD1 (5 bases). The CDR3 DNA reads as TGTGCCAGCAGTTTATCAGGGTTCCCCCCTGAAGCTTTCTTT. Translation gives CASSLSGFPPEAFF. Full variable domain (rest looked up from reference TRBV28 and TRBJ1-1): DVKVTQSSRYLVKRTGEKVFLECVQDMDHENMFWYRQDPGLGLRLIYFSYDVKMKEKGDIPEGYSVSREKKERFSLILESASTNQTSMYLCASSLSGFPPEAFFGQGTRLTVV.